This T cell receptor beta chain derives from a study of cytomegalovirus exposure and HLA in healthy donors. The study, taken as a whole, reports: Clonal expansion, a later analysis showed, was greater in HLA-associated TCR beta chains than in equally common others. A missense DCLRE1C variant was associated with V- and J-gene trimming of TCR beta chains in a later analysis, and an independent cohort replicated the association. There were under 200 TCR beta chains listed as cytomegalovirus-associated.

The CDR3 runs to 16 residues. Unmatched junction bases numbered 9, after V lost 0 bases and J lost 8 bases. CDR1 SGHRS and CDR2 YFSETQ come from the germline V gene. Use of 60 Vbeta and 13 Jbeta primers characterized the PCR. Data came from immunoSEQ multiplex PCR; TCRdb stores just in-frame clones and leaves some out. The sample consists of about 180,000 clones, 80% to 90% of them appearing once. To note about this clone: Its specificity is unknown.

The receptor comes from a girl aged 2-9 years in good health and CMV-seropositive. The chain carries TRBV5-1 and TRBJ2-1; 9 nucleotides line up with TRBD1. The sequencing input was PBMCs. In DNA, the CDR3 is TGCGCCAGCAGCTTGGGGGGGACAGGGATATTGGATGAGCAGTTCTTC. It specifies CASSLGGTGILDEQFF. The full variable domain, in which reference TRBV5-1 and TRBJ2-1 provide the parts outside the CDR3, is KAGVTQTPRYLIKTRGQQVTLSCSPISGHRSVSWYQQTPGQGLQFLFEYFSETQRNKGNFPGRFSGRQFSNSRSEMNVSTLELGDSALYLCASSLGGTGILDEQFFGPGTRLTVL.